The entry below describes one T cell receptor beta chain. This clone was counted between two and nine times. Its antigen remains undetermined. Within one base of it there is no much larger clone, and no base qualities were kept. TCR beta CDR3 regions were amplified from genomic DNA with the immunoSEQ v3 hsTCRB kit using bias-controlled multiplex PCR. TCR libraries were sequenced on an Illumina NextSeq 500 to some 1.8 million read pairs for survey level or about 5-6.5 million for deep level. The original methods were these. V, D and J genes were assigned, non-productive sequences were removed, and clonality was reported by immunoSEQ Analyzer software. To compare repertoires between infused TIL and blood, productive Simpson clonality was used along with the Morisita overlap index of productive TRB rearrangements. Absolute clonotype counts in blood were estimated by multiplying the lymphocyte count by the CD3+ fraction and by the productive frequency of the clone. The immuneACCESS repertoire file appears here via TCRdb, limited to in-frame rearrangements. These files lack a portion of the clones; in checked studies, under half of the deficit traces to unresolved V genes, and the cause of the others is not known. V and J calls and clone size are those listed in that table; D and trimming were worked out from the DNA. The sample includes fewer than 25,000 clones, with just over 70% observed a single time. Approximately 2% of the sample is taken by the ten largest.

The data are from a study of TIL therapy for anti-PD-1-resistant metastatic lung cancer (dated by TCRdb to the early 2020s). Background for the entire study: Tumors were harvested before any PD-1/PD-L1 blockade; patients then received nivolumab, and those progressing received lymphodepletion, expanded TIL infusion and IL-2. The cohort was composed predominantly of lung adenocarcinoma, with a few EGFR-mutant and two ALK-rearranged tumors included, and half of patients were identified as current or former smokers. Enrolled patients had a median age of approximately 49 years (range about 38-85) and a median tumor PD-L1 proportion score of roughly 6%. Clonotypes were tracked across tumor, expanded TIL product and serial blood samples by T cell receptor beta sequencing of tumor and peripheral blood. A median non-synonymous tumor mutation burden of 1.5 mutations per megabase was determined across the cohort by whole-exome sequencing. Study-wide findings and limitations: The study protocol defined all tumor marker inferences as exploratory. Infused TIL clonotypes partially replaced the baseline peripheral repertoire then decayed over months, with no apparent association between persistence and response. The cohort was highly selected, including more treatment-naive, never-smoker and oncogene-addicted patients than is typical, which limits generalizability.

Reading the label with the study, this specimen's time point is: pre-treatment sample, taken before nivolumab and TIL therapy. Adults with stage 4 NSCLC were enrolled from late 2017 to January 2020 in a dual-center phase I trial. Samples came from a single-arm, open-label phase I trial of tumor-infiltrating lymphocyte therapy with nivolumab in advanced non-small cell lung cancer. Blood mononuclear cells from EDTA tubes were separated on a Ficoll gradient and snap-frozen as pellets, and DNA was extracted from the cells using a Qiagen mini-prep kit. This sequence originates from a person between 30 and 79 years old with non-small cell lung cancer. The sample here was blood, taken at baseline.

For the CDR3, the sequence is CASSETTVAYVQYF. The DNA sequence is TGTGCCAGCAGTGAAACAACGGTAGCGTATGTGCAGTACTTC. The rearranged segments are TRBV6-1 and TRBJ2-7; TRBD2 is a possible D gene, resting on 5 matching bases. V and J are truncated by 2 bases and 9 bases respectively, leaving an intervening sequence of 17 bases. Via the germline V gene, CDR1 is MNHNS and CDR2 SASEGT. From the cysteine through the phenylalanine, the CDR3 covers 14 amino acids. Here the CDR3 DNA is all that survives: 42 bases in frame from base 1.